This T cell receptor (beta chain) is from a study of CD8+ T cells in alopecia areata. Whole-study findings and limits: Expanded CD8+ clones among the top 100, as well as scalp clonality, were significantly decreased by tofacitinib. Many expanded lesional clones persisted during tofacitinib (in both scalp and blood). Whether baseline CD8+ expansion is linked to response remains uncertain, given a single nonresponder.

The authors extracted RNA and reverse transcribed it into cDNA as the sequencing template. Produced via immunoSEQ multiplex PCR; TCRdb's table is partial and in-frame only. The data contain roughly 210,000 clones, approximately 45% of them singletons. Concerning this clone itself: Its matching antigen is unknown.

Indicated treatment: oral pan-JAK inhibitor, 5-10 mg twice daily. Investigators sorted PBMCs to obtain both CD4+ and CD8+ T cells. The sequence derives from a human donor with alopecia areata. This specimen was CD4+ T cells sorted from blood, taken around week 37, from a patient treated with tofacitinib.

Written as DNA, the CDR3 is TGTGCCAGCAATCGGGGCCATGAGCAGTTCTTC. Its protein is CASNRGHEQFF. The genes are TRBV7-9 and TRBJ2-1; D is tentatively TRBD1 or TRBD2 (5 bases each). The CDR3 runs 11 residues. Germline CDR1 reads SEHNR; CDR2 reads FQNEAQ (reference sequence). V was clipped by 7 bases and J by 8 bases, with 9 bases between them.